Each of the 8 T cell receptor beta chains below was sequenced from the same sample in a study of blood T cell repertoires in COVID-19. Assay: immunoSEQ multiplex PCR; the TCRdb copy retains only in-frame clones and omits some. The sample holds 390,000 or so clones, approximately 90% seen once. The sample comprised PBMCs or T cells enriched from blood (not recorded which). These receptors all come from a woman between 45 and 60 years old who had recovered from COVID-19.

The CDR3 coding sequence is TGCGCCAGCAGCAGGGGACAGACCGGCAATGAGCAGTTCTTC. Its protein is CASSRGQTGNEQFF. The chain joins TRBV5-1 to TRBJ2-1, with 7 nucleotides matching TRBD1. The CDR3 covers 14 residues. The V segment lost 4 bases and the J segment 6 bases; nucleotides outside the gene matches: 7. The V gene's germline CDR1 is SGHRS and CDR2 YFSETQ.

J is TRBJ1-1 and V is TRBV7-9, with 7 positions matching TRBD1. Germline values: CDR1 SEHNR, CDR2 FQNEAQ (reference sequence). The V gene end was trimmed by 5 bases and the J gene end by 5 bases; junction bases not matched to a gene: 8. This CDR3 spans 14 amino acids. This CDR3 reads CASSPHAGGTEAFF. The CDR3 DNA is TGTGCCAGCAGCCCCCACGCAGGGGGGACTGAAGCTTTCTTT.

The rearrangement joins TRBV4-1 to TRBJ2-1; the D gene is possibly TRBD1 (5 bases). The CDR3 length is 16 residues. The germline V and J ends were trimmed by 3 bases and 0 bases, with 12 bases remaining between them. The germline CDR1 and CDR2 sequences are MGHRA and YSYEKL. The CDR3 DNA reads as TGCGCCAGCAGCCAGCGACAGCAGAGCTCCTACAATGAGCAGTTCTTC. Translation: CASSQRQQSSYNEQFF.

This clone was detected once. The rearrangement joins TRBV2 to TRBJ2-3; 7 nucleotides align to TRBD2. With 3 bases clipped from V and 10 bases from J, the junction kept 22 bases outside the gene matches. Germline CDR1 is SNHLY and CDR2 is FYNNEI. This CDR3 has 18 residues. CDR3 coding DNA: TGTGCCAGCAGTGATCAAAGTGGTCAGCGGGGAGGCGCCCCTCCGCAGTATTTT. Its protein product is CASSDQSGQRGGAPPQYF.

The gene calls are TRBV20-1 and TRBJ1-2, with D possibly TRBD1 on 5 matching bases. CDR3 length: 11 amino acids. Per germline, CDR1 DFQATT and CDR2 SNEGSKA (reference sequence). V lost 5 bases to trimming and J lost 6 bases, with 10 bases between them. The CDR3 region is CSAFRDDGYTF. The DNA for the CDR3 is TGCAGTGCTTTCAGGGATGATGGCTACACCTTC.

The rearrangement links TRBV5-6 to TRBJ1-2, with 8 bases fitting TRBD1. The germline gives CDR1 SGHDT, CDR2 YYEEEE. Unmatched junction bases numbered 10, after V lost 5 bases and J lost 7 bases. The CDR3 covers 14 residues. In nucleotides, the CDR3 is TGTGCCAGCAGGCCGGACAGGGTAGATGGTGGCTACACCTTC. Protein: CASRPDRVDGGYTF. Drawing the rest from reference TRBV5-6 and TRBJ1-2, the complete variable domain is DAGVTQSPTHLIKTRGQQVTLRCSPKSGHDTVSWYQQALGQGPQFIFQYYEEEERQRGNFPDRFSGHQFPNYSSELNVNALLLGDSALYLCASRPDRVDGGYTFGSGTRLTVV.

The chain has TRBV28 and TRBJ1-2; 8 bases are a match to TRBD1. V trimming: 2 bases; J trimming: 0 bases; junction bases outside the gene matches: 2. Germline CDR1 MDHEN, CDR2 SYDVKM. This CDR3 is built from 15 residues. The chain's CDR3 is CASSLPTGANYGYTF. For the CDR3, the DNA is TGTGCCAGCAGTTTACCGACAGGGGCTAACTATGGCTACACCTTC.

The chain carries TRBV28 and TRBJ1-6; TRBD1 is a possible D gene (6 bases). This CDR3 has 15 residues. With 6 bases removed from V and 6 bases from J, the gap between germline ends came to 15 bases. Per germline, CDR1 MDHEN and CDR2 SYDVKM. The CDR3 DNA reads TGTGCCAGCAGAGAGCCCACAGGGTCTAATTCACCCCTCCACTTT. Protein product: CASREPTGSNSPLHF.